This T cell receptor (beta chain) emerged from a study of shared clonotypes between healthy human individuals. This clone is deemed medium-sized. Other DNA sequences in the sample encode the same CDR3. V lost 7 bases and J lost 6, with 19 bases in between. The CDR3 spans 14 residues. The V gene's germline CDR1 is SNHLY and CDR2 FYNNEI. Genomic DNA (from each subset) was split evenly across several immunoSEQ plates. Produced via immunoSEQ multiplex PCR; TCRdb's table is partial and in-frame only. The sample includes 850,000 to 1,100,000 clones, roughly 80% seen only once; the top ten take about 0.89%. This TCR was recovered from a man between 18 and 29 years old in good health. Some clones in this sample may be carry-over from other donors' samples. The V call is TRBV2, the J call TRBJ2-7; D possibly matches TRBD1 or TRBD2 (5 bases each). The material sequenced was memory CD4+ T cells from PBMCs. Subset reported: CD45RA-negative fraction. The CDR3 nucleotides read TGTGCCAGCAATATCGGACGGGACGTGACCGAGCAGTACTTC. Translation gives CASNIGRDVTEQYF.